These 21 T cell receptor beta chains were sequenced from one sample in a study of shared clonotypes between healthy human individuals. Naive CD8 cells comprised CD45RO-negative, CCR7-positively selected cells, excluding terminally differentiated effector memory CD45RA+ cells. This table comes from immunoSEQ multiplex PCR, and its TCRdb copy is limited to in-frame clones, with some not included. The data show around 2.1 million clones, roughly 91% seen once. The sample was naive CD8+ T cells from PBMCs. The receptors stem from a young man in good health. Some clones in this sample may be carry-over from other donors' samples.

V gene TRBV5-1 combines with J gene TRBJ2-7; 9 bases fit TRBD2. CDR1 SGHRS and CDR2 YFSETQ come from the germline V gene. The junction had 8 bases not matched to a gene; V was cut back by 4 bases and J by 6 bases. The CDR3 consists of 14 residues. The CDR3 loop reads CASSVAGGPFEQYF. The DNA for the CDR3 is TGCGCCAGCAGCGTTGCGGGAGGGCCTTTCGAGCAGTACTTC.

The rearrangement links TRBV6-5 to TRBJ1-1; D possibly corresponds to TRBD1 (5 bases). The V end was cut by 2 bases, the J end by 9 bases, with 13 bases between. From germline, CDR1 is MNHEY and CDR2 SVGAGI. The CDR3 length is 13 residues. The CDR3 protein is CASSYVGREKAFF. CDR3 nucleotides: TGTGCCAGCAGTTACGTGGGGCGCGAAAAAGCTTTCTTT.

Comment on this clone: This sample includes further DNA sequences coding for the same CDR3. The V call is TRBV9, the J call TRBJ2-7, with 7 bases identical to TRBD2. Germline loops: CDR1 SGDLS, CDR2 YYNGEE. Losses at the gene ends were 0 bases for V and 1 base for J; bases not matched to a gene: 4. This CDR3 is 15 amino acids long. CDR3 nucleotides: TGTGCCAGCAGCGTAGGGGGAGGGATATCCTACGAGCAGTACTTC. It specifies CASSVGGGISYEQYF.

Turning to this clone: Other DNA sequences from this sample encode an identical CDR3 as well. CDR3 nucleotide sequence: TGTGCCAGCAGCTTAGTTCCAGATACGCAGTATTTT. Its translation: CASSLVPDTQYF. The chain employs TRBV7-2 and TRBJ2-3, with D unclear. The V gene lost 1 base and the J gene lost 4 bases, with 3 bases spanning the gap. CDR3 length: 12 residues. The germline gives CDR1 SGHTA, CDR2 FQGNSA.

The CDR3 nucleotides read TGTGCCTGGAACGACAGGGGGCGGAAGAATCAGCCCCAGCATTTT. Its translation is CAWNDRGRKNQPQHF. V is TRBV30 and J is TRBJ1-5; the match to TRBD1 covers 10 bases. The germline CDR1 and CDR2 sequences are GTSNPN and SVGIG (reference sequence). The CDR3 contains 15 residues. V lost 4 bases to trimming and J lost 4 bases; unmatched junction nucleotides: 7.

The rearrangement uses TRBV7-2 and TRBJ1-5; 8 nucleotides agree with TRBD1. This CDR3 spans 13 amino acids. Germline V gene data show CDR1 as SGHTA and CDR2 as FQGNSA. V shed 4 bases and J 7 bases; nucleotides not matched to a gene: 3. The CDR3, as DNA: TGTGCCAGCAGCTACAGGGGGGGCCAGCCCCAGCATTTT. Amino acids: CASSYRGGQPQHF.

This clone occurred once. This sequence joins TRBV13 and TRBJ2-4, with 9 bases identical to TRBD2. With 5 bases clipped from V and 8 bases from J, the junction kept 13 bases outside the gene matches. The germline V gene encodes CDR1 PRHDT and CDR2 FYEKMQ (reference sequence). This CDR3 spans 16 amino acids. The DNA of the CDR3 is TGTGCCAGCAGCACGAGAGACCAGCGGGAGGCGTACATTCAGTACTTC. Encoded protein: CASSTRDQREAYIQYF.

This clone showed up just once. The V call is TRBV7-8, the J call TRBJ2-1, with D maybe TRBD2 (5 bases). This CDR3 spans 16 amino acids. With 2 bases removed from V and 4 bases from J, the gap between germline ends came to 15 bases. From germline, CDR1 is SGHVS and CDR2 FQNEAQ. This CDR3 reads CASSLFEGSRYNEQFF. CDR3 bases: TGTGCCAGCAGCTTATTCGAGGGATCAAGATACAATGAGCAGTTCTTC.

The chain carries TRBV29-1 and TRBJ2-1; 7 nucleotides match TRBD1. CDR1 SQVTM and CDR2 ANQGSEA come from the germline V gene. This CDR3 comprises 14 residues. Trimming took 7 bases from V and 2 from J; bases not matched to a gene: 8. CDR3 in amino acids: CSEVYRGTYNEQFF. Here the CDR3 DNA reads TGCAGCGAGGTCTACAGGGGTACCTACAATGAGCAGTTCTTC.

The chain recombines TRBV28 with TRBJ2-7; D is uncertain. Germline assignment: CDR1 MDHEN and CDR2 SYDVKM. This CDR3 has 14 residues. V lost 3 bases and J lost 2, with 11 bases in between. The CDR3 protein is CASSFSEPTYEQYF. CDR3 nucleotides: TGTGCCAGCAGTTTCAGCGAGCCTACCTACGAGCAGTACTTC.

This rearrangement joins TRBV7-8 to TRBJ2-2; unclear D gene. Trimming took off 2 bases at V and 8 bases at J, with 9 bases between the two ends. Germline CDR1 and CDR2: SGHVS and FQNEAQ. The CDR3 loop spans 13 amino acids. In DNA, the CDR3 is TGTGCCAGCAGCTTAAGGGTTAATGGGGAGCTGTTTTTT. Translating it yields CASSLRVNGELFF. The full variable domain, in which reference TRBV7-8 and TRBJ2-2 provide the parts outside the CDR3, is GAGVSQSPRYKVAKRGQDVALRCDPISGHVSLFWYQQALGQGPEFLTYFQNEAQLDKSGLPSDRFFAERPEGSVSTLKIQRTQQEDSAVYLCASSLRVNGELFFGEGSRLTVL.

As concerns this clone: The same CDR3 can be traced to other DNA sequences in this sample. The V and J genes are TRBV7-9 and TRBJ2-1, with D perhaps matching TRBD1 or TRBD2 (5 bases each). Between the trimmed V and J ends, which lost 1 base and 0 bases, there was a span of 10 bases. The CDR3 loop spans 16 amino acids. Germline V lookup: CDR1 SEHNR, CDR2 FQNEAQ (reference sequence). The CDR3 bases are TGTGCCAGCAGCTTAGGTGAGGGGTACTCCTACAATGAGCAGTTCTTC. Protein product: CASSLGEGYSYNEQFF.

This clone was observed once. Distinct nucleotide sequences in the sample also encode this CDR3. The rearrangement joins TRBV28 to TRBJ2-7, with D maybe TRBD2 (5 bases). The CDR3 length is 12 residues. Germline V gives CDR1 MDHEN, CDR2 SYDVKM. The germline V and J ends were trimmed by 3 bases and 4 bases, with 7 bases remaining between them. The CDR3 region has the DNA TGTGCCAGCAGTTTCGGGGTATACGAGCAGTACTTC. Protein sequence: CASSFGVYEQYF.

The table lists this clone with a count of one. The chain employs TRBV7-9 and TRBJ2-1; 12 positions agree with TRBD2. J was trimmed by 12 bases and V by 7 bases; bases with no gene match: 16. The germline gives CDR1 SEHNR, CDR2 FQNEAQ (reference sequence). CDR3 length equals 16 residues. In DNA, the CDR3 is TGTGCCAGCAAAGGACTAGCGGGATCCCTTTTCGGGGGGCAGTTCTTC. Translation gives CASKGLAGSLFGGQFF.

The chain has TRBV4-2 and TRBJ2-5; a weak D match, TRBD1 (6 bases). The end of the DNA aligns better with TRBJ2-7, so the J call may be wrong. Per germline, CDR1 LGHNA and CDR2 YNFKEQ. This CDR3 region has 15 residues. CDR3 DNA sequence: TGTGCCAGCAGCCAAGGCTCTTCCAGGGGCTACGAGCAGTACTTC. The encoded protein is CASSQGSSRGYEQYF.

As concerns this clone: Other nucleotide sequences in the sample specify the same CDR3. The V call is TRBV27, the J call TRBJ2-1; D gene ambiguous. The CDR3 is 15 amino acids. The germline V gene encodes CDR1 MNHEY and CDR2 SMNVEV (reference sequence). V lost 2 bases to trimming and J lost 2 bases, with 10 bases between them. The CDR3 bases are TGTGCCAGCAGTTTAATAGCAGGCCCCTACAATGAGCAGTTCTTC. It translates to CASSLIAGPYNEQFF.

The chain employs TRBV7-9 and TRBJ2-5; no firm D call. The CDR3 extends over 14 amino acids. Trimming left V 2 bases short and J 3 bases short, with 10 bases between. The germline CDR1 and CDR2 sequences are SEHNR and FQNEAQ (reference sequence). CDR3 DNA sequence: TGTGCCAGCAGCTTAATTTACAGTGAAGAGACCCAGTACTTC. It yields the protein CASSLIYSEETQYF.

The V call is TRBV7-6, the J call TRBJ2-2, with TRBD2 matching 12 bases. Losses at the gene ends were 5 bases for V and 4 bases for J; bases not matched to a gene: 8. Germline-derived CDR1 and CDR2 are SGHVS and FNYEAQ. The CDR3 totals 17 residues. In DNA, the CDR3 is TGTGCCAGCAGCGCAAAACTAGCGGGAGGCATCACCGGGGAGCTGTTTTTT. This encodes CASSAKLAGGITGELFF.

The chain employs TRBV5-6 and TRBJ1-2; the D gene is possibly TRBD1 (5 bases). The V and J ends lost 10 bases and 0 bases respectively, with 19 bases between them. Germline CDR1 and CDR2: SGHDT and YYEEEE. The CDR3 has 15 residues. The chain's CDR3 is CADRGADTANYGYTF. In DNA form, the CDR3 reads TGTGCCGACCGAGGGGCAGATACCGCTAACTATGGCTACACCTTC.

The J gene is TRBJ1-2, the V gene TRBV5-4; 7 bases map to TRBD1. This CDR3 has 16 amino acids. V was clipped by 0 bases and J by 3 bases; unmatched bases: 8. Germline V lookup: CDR1 SGHNT, CDR2 YYREEE (reference sequence). The CDR3 DNA reads TGTGCCAGCAGCTTGGACGGGACAGCCATATACTATGGCTACACCTTC. It encodes CASSLDGTAIYYGYTF.

V usage is TRBV20-1 and J usage is TRBJ2-5, with unresolved D. V was cut by 7 bases and J by 0 bases, with 3 bases left in between. Germline V gene data show CDR1 as DFQATT and CDR2 as SNEGSKA (reference sequence). The CDR3 contains 10 residues. The CDR3 coding sequence is TGCAGTGGGTACCAAGAGACCCAGTACTTC. Protein: CSGYQETQYF.